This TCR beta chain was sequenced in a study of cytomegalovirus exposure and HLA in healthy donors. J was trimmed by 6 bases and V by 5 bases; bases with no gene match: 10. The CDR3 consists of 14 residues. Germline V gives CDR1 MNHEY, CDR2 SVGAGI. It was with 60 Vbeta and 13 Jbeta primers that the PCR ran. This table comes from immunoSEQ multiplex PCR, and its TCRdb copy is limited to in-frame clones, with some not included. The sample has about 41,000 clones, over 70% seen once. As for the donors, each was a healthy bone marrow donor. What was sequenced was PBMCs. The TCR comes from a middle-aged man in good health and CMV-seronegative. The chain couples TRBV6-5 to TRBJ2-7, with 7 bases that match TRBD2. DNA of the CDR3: TGTGCCAGCAGTCCTCCGGCGGGAGCGGGCGAGCAGTACTTC. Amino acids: CASSPPAGAGEQYF.